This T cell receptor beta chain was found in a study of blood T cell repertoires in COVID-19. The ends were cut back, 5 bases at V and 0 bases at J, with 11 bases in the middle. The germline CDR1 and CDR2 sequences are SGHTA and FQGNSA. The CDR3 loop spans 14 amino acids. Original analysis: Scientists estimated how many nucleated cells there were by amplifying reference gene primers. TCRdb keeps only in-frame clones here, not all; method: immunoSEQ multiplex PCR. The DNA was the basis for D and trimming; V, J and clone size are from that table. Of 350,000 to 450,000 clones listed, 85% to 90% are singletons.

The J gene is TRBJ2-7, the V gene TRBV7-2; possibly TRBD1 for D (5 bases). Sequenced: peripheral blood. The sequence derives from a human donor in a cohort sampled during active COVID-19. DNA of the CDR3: TGTGCCAGCAGCCTGACAGTGAACTCCTACGAGCAGTACTTC. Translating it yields CASSLTVNSYEQYF.